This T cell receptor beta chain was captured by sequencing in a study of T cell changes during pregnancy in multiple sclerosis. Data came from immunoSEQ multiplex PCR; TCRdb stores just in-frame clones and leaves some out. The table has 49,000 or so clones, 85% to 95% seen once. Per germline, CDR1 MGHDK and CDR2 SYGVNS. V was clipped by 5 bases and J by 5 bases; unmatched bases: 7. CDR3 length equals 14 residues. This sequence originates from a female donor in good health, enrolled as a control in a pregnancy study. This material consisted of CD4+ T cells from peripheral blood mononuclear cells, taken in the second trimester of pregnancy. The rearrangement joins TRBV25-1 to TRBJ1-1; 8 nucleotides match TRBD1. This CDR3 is CASSKDRDRTEAFF. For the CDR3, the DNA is TGTGCCAGCAGTAAGGACAGGGATCGGACTGAAGCTTTCTTT.